The 15 T cell receptor beta chains given below trace back to one sample, sequenced in a study of T cell responses to AZD1222 COVID-19 vaccine. Data came from immunoSEQ multiplex PCR; TCRdb stores just in-frame clones and leaves some out. The repertoire has 100,000 to 150,000 clones, approximately 82% of them found once; the top ten carry around 27%. The specimen comprised peripheral blood, sampled 28 days after the second AZD1222 dose. All receptors derive from an adult who received the AZD1222 COVID-19 vaccine.

The J gene is TRBJ1-1, the V gene TRBV18, with 8 bases matching TRBD1. Germline V lookup: CDR1 KGHSH, CDR2 LQKENI. The V segment lost 0 bases and the J segment 6 bases; nucleotides outside the gene matches: 6. The CDR3 covers 15 residues. The CDR3 region is CASSPPQGAVAEAFF. The CDR3 DNA reads TGTGCCAGCTCACCACCGCAGGGGGCAGTCGCTGAAGCTTTCTTT.

DNA of the CDR3: TGTGCCAGCAGCTCGTCCCGCGTCTATGGCTACACCTTC. This sequence encodes CASSSSRVYGYTF. The V gene is TRBV11-2, the J gene TRBJ1-2; D gene ambiguous. CDR1 SGHAT and CDR2 FQNNGV come from the germline V gene. Deletions cut 4 bases from V and 4 bases from J, with 10 bases between. This CDR3 is built from 13 residues.

V usage is TRBV3-1 (or the pseudogene TRBV3-2) and J usage is TRBJ2-1; possibly TRBD2 for D (6 bases). The germline CDR1 and CDR2 sequences are LGHDT and YNNKEL (reference sequence). This CDR3 is built from 16 residues. V lost 1 base and J lost 10, with 20 bases in between. Written as DNA, the CDR3 is TGTGCCAGCAGCCAAGGGGGTTGGCGGGGCCCGGAAGAGCAGTTCTTC. Encoded protein: CASSQGGWRGPEEQFF.

The chain couples TRBV7-9 to TRBJ1-6; 7 bases are a match to TRBD1. The V gene's germline CDR1 is SEHNR and CDR2 FQNEAQ (reference sequence). Trimming at V came to 5 bases and at J to 7 bases, leaving 8 bases not matched to a gene. There are 15 residues in the CDR3. CDR3 sequence reads: CASSPTTGRNSPLHF. CDR3 in DNA: TGTGCCAGCAGCCCGACGACAGGGAGGAATTCACCCCTCCACTTT.

The rearrangement joins TRBV5-5 to TRBJ1-2; 8 positions agree with TRBD1. The junction had 5 bases not matched to a gene; V was cut back by 0 bases and J by 7 bases. The CDR3 runs to 14 residues. Germline V gene sequence: CDR1 SGHKS, CDR2 YYEKEE (reference sequence). The CDR3 bases are TGTGCCAGCAGCTTGGTGGGGGGACAGGCTGGCTACACCTTC. Residues: CASSLVGGQAGYTF.

The count of this clone is one. The genes are TRBV6-5 and TRBJ1-2; 9 bases are shared with TRBD1. From germline, CDR1 is MNHEY and CDR2 SVGAGI. The CDR3 is 14 residues long. The V and J ends lost 2 bases and 7 bases, in that order; junction bases with no gene match: 5. CDR3 region: CASSYGDRAVGYTF. The CDR3, as DNA: TGTGCCAGCAGTTACGGGGACAGGGCCGTTGGCTACACCTTC.

This clone appeared a few times. The chain combines TRBV6-2 or TRBV6-3 with TRBJ2-2; D unclear. Germline lookup yields CDR1 MNHEY and CDR2 SVGEGT. V was pared by 6 bases and J by 6 bases, with 8 bases between. The CDR3 totals 12 residues. The CDR3 nucleotides are TGTGCCAGCAGCCCCGGTTCCGGGGAGCTGTTTTTT. Protein product: CASSPGSGELFF.

This clone was recorded only once. This chain connects TRBV6-2 or TRBV6-3 to TRBJ2-7; the D gene is possibly TRBD1 (8 bases). Germline V CDR1 and CDR2: MNHEY, SVGEGT. CDR3 length: 15 residues. V lost 5 bases and J lost 5, with 19 bases in between. DNA of the CDR3: TGTGCCAGCAGTGACCCACAGGGGGGGTTGGACGAGCAGTACTTC. Its protein product is CASSDPQGGLDEQYF.

The CDR3 region is CASSLEEQGAYGYTF. The CDR3 DNA is TGTGCCAGCAGTTTAGAGGAACAGGGGGCCTATGGCTACACCTTC. V usage is TRBV28 and J usage is TRBJ1-2, with TRBD1 identical over 9 bases. V was pared by 2 bases and J by 4 bases, with 5 bases of the junction left unmatched. CDR1 MDHEN and CDR2 SYDVKM come from the germline V gene. The CDR3 spans 15 residues.

V and J are TRBV5-6 and TRBJ1-5; 10 bases are shared with TRBD1. V lost 1 base and J lost 4; bases outside the gene matches: 8. The length of the CDR3 is 17 residues. Germline V gene lookup returns CDR1 SGHDT and CDR2 YYEEEE. The CDR3 DNA follows: TGTGCCAGCAGCTTGTTAGGGGACAGGGGTGGAAATCAGCCCCAGCATTTT. Translating gives CASSLLGDRGGNQPQHF.

The gene calls are TRBV5-1 and TRBJ1-1; D unresolved. Between the trimmed V and J ends, which lost 3 bases and 3 bases, there was a span of 9 bases. The germline V gene encodes CDR1 SGHRS and CDR2 YFSETQ. The CDR3 is 13 residues long. CDR3 amino acids: CASSWGIDTEAFF. In nucleotides, the CDR3 is TGCGCCAGCAGCTGGGGAATTGACACTGAAGCTTTCTTT. Combining the CDR3 with reference TRBV5-1 and TRBJ1-1 gives the whole variable domain KAGVTQTPRYLIKTRGQQVTLSCSPISGHRSVSWYQQTPGQGLQFLFEYFSETQRNKGNFPGRFSGRQFSNSRSEMNVSTLELGDSALYLCASSWGIDTEAFFGQGTRLTVV.

This chain joins TRBV5-1 and TRBJ1-1; D unresolved. Trimming pared 3 bases from V and 2 bases from J, leaving 8 bases between. This CDR3 region has 13 residues. The germline CDR1 and CDR2 sequences are SGHRS and YFSETQ. The CDR3: CASSSLSNTEAFF. The CDR3, as DNA: TGCGCCAGCAGCTCTCTATCAAACACTGAAGCTTTCTTT.

V gene TRBV7-2 combines with J gene TRBJ1-5; TRBD1 matches 7 bases. This CDR3 comprises 15 residues. After removal of 2 bases from V and 9 bases from J, the junction contained 10 bases not matched to a gene. In germline, CDR1 is SGHTA, CDR2 FQGNSA. The CDR3 bases are TGTGCCAGCAGCTTAAACAGACAGGGAGGTCTGCCCCAGCATTTT. Protein: CASSLNRQGGLPQHF.

This clone was observed a single time. The chain employs TRBV21-1 and TRBJ2-7; the table names TRBD1, a call not compared with the DNA. TRBV21-1 is noted as a pseudogene. The CDR3 covers 15 residues. The CDR3 DNA is TGTGCCAGCAGCAAAGCTGGGACAGGGCGTTACGAGCAGTACTTC. Residues: CASSKAGTGRYEQYF.

This clone was found a few times. The V call is TRBV6-2 or TRBV6-3, the J call TRBJ2-7; D remains unclear. The germline V gene has CDR1 MNHEY and CDR2 SVGEGT. This CDR3 has 13 residues. The ends were cut back, 0 bases at V and 2 bases at J, with 5 bases in the middle. CDR3 in DNA: TGTGCCAGCAGTTACTCGGCTCCCTACGAGCAGTACTTC. It codes for CASSYSAPYEQYF.